One and the same sample provided the 18 T cell receptor beta chains below, sequenced in a study of identical twins. TCRdb reprocessed the 5' RACE reads via MiXCR and lists one record per CDR3 protein. The sample has about 200,000 distinct CDR3 sequences, 6.5% seen once. These same records also appear under a second study, on T cells expressing NK-cell markers.

The sample consisted of CD8+ T cells sorted from blood. The receptors stem from a young woman in good health.

This clonotype has more than one count but fewer than ten. This chain links TRBV7-2 with TRBJ2-7; 7 bases are shared with TRBD1. J gave up 2 bases and V 1 base, and 5 bases lay outside the gene matches. The CDR3 is 15 amino acids. CDR1 and CDR2 (germline): SGHTA, FQGNSA. CDR3 in DNA: TGTGCCAGCAGCTTAGGTCCCCAGGGGGCCTACGAGCAGTACTTC. It translates to CASSLGPQGAYEQYF.

There are a few counts of this clonotype. The chain recombines TRBV18 with TRBJ1-1; unclear D gene. The CDR3 sequence is 13 residues long. Germline V lookup: CDR1 KGHSH, CDR2 LQKENI. The V end was cut by 3 bases, the J end by 11 bases, with 16 bases between. Written as DNA, the CDR3 is TGTGCCAGCTCACCCCCGGGTGGCCTCGGCGCTTTCTTT. It yields the protein CASSPPGGLGAFF. Together with reference TRBV18 and TRBJ1-1, the CDR3 gives the full variable domain: NAGVMQNPRHLVRRRGQEARLRCSPMKGHSHVYWYRQLPEEGLKFMVYLQKENIIDESGMPKERFSAEFPKEGPSILRIQQVVRGDSAAYFCASSPPGGLGAFFGQGTRLTVV.

This chain links TRBV7-9 with TRBJ2-1; D gene ambiguous. V shed 8 bases and J shed 1 base, with 9 bases lying between them. Per germline, CDR1 SEHNR and CDR2 FQNEAQ (reference sequence). The CDR3 spans 13 residues. Written as DNA, the CDR3 is TGTGCCAGCGCCTGGCGGTCCTACAATGAGCAGTTCTTC. The encoded protein is CASAWRSYNEQFF.

The rearrangement uses TRBV27 and TRBJ2-6, with D hard to call. The germline V gene has CDR1 MNHEY and CDR2 SMNVEV (reference sequence). The germline V and J ends were trimmed by 4 bases and 0 bases, with 7 bases remaining between them. The length of the CDR3 is 15 residues. This CDR3 reads CASSSRNSGANVLTF. The DNA of the CDR3 is TGTGCCAGCAGTTCACGGAACTCTGGGGCCAACGTCCTGACTTTC. Variable domain in full (rest from reference TRBV27 and TRBJ2-6): EAQVTQNPRYLITVTGKKLTVTCSQNMNHEYMSWYRQDPGLGLRQIYYSMNVEVTDKGDVPEGYKVSRKEKRNFPLILESPSPNQTSLYFCASSSRNSGANVLTFGAGSRLTVL.

This clonotype was detected ten times or more. The J gene is TRBJ2-1, the V gene TRBV10-3; no definite D call. Germline V gene sequence: CDR1 ENHRY, CDR2 SYGVKD. Trimming removed 4 bases at V and 8 bases at J, with 15 bases between. This CDR3 is built from 14 residues. As DNA, the CDR3 is TGTGCCATCAGTGCAGTAGGGCGTGGCGATGAGCAGTTCTTC. Amino acid sequence: CAISAVGRGDEQFF.

This clonotype came up many times. The chain is built from TRBV4-3 and TRBJ2-4; 7 bases are a match to TRBD1. J gave up 9 bases and V 3 bases, and 14 bases lay outside the gene matches. Germline loops: CDR1 LGHNA, CDR2 YSLEER. The CDR3 covers 16 residues. Here the CDR3 reads CASSQGEAEGGGIQYF. The CDR3 DNA reads as TGCGCCAGCAGCCAGGGGGAAGCGGAAGGGGGCGGCATTCAGTACTTC.

The V gene is TRBV19, the J gene TRBJ2-2; D is perhaps TRBD1 (6 bases). Germline V gene sequence: CDR1 LNHDA, CDR2 SQIVND (reference sequence). The CDR3 has 16 amino acids. V was pared by 5 bases and J by 0 bases, with 13 bases between. In DNA, the CDR3 is TGTGCCAGTAGTCCACAGGGACCCCCGAACACCGGGGAGCTGTTTTTT. Encoded protein: CASSPQGPPNTGELFF.

This clonotype was detected only a few times. The gene calls are TRBV10-3 and TRBJ1-2; no reliable D call. Germline V gives CDR1 ENHRY, CDR2 SYGVKD. Trimming cost V 7 bases and J 4 bases, with 25 bases left between them. This CDR3 region has 17 residues. CDR3 in amino acids: CAIIKNEDNFNGYGYTF. Written as DNA, the CDR3 is TGTGCCATCATAAAGAACGAAGATAACTTTAACGGCTATGGCTACACCTTC.

The table lists this clonotype with a few counts. This rearrangement joins TRBV9 to TRBJ2-3; D might be TRBD1 (6 bases). The germline V and J ends were trimmed by 3 bases and 4 bases, with 12 bases remaining between them. Germline CDR1 is SGDLS and CDR2 is YYNGEE. The CDR3 extends over 14 amino acids. This CDR3 is CASSEEGVPDTQYF. The CDR3 nucleotides are TGTGCCAGCAGCGAAGAGGGGGTGCCAGATACGCAGTATTTT.

The chain couples TRBV27 to TRBJ1-6; 7 bases align to TRBD1. V gave up 5 bases and J gave up 10 bases; unmatched junction bases: 2. The CDR3 loop spans 12 amino acids. Germline CDR1 and CDR2: MNHEY and SMNVEV (reference sequence). CDR3 region: CASSQGGSPLHF. Here the CDR3 DNA reads TGTGCCAGCAGTCAGGGGGGATCACCCCTCCACTTT.

A few counts support this clonotype. The rearrangement links TRBV5-5 to TRBJ1-1, with D possibly TRBD1 on 6 matching bases. With 2 bases removed from V and 1 base from J, the gap between germline ends came to 12 bases. The CDR3 runs to 15 residues. Germline V gene data show CDR1 as SGHKS and CDR2 as YYEKEE (reference sequence). CDR3 DNA: TGTGCCAGCAGCTTCACAGGGTTTCGGAACACTGAAGCTTTCTTT. Protein sequence: CASSFTGFRNTEAFF.

This clonotype appeared many times. The chain combines TRBV4-2 with TRBJ2-3, with TRBD1 as a possible D gene (5 bases). With 1 base removed from V and 6 bases from J, the gap between germline ends came to 14 bases. CDR1 LGHNA and CDR2 YNFKEQ come from the germline V gene. This CDR3 spans 15 amino acids. CDR3 region: CASSQGGALEDTQYF. The CDR3 bases are TGTGCCAGCAGCCAAGGGGGCGCCTTGGAGGATACGCAGTATTTT.

This clonotype was seen many times. This rearrangement joins TRBV29-1 to TRBJ1-1; tentatively, D is TRBD1 (5 bases). V was clipped by 6 bases and J by 3 bases, with 5 bases between them. The germline CDR1 and CDR2 sequences are SQVTM and ANQGSEA. The CDR3 is made up of 10 amino acids. The CDR3 sequence is CSVGDTEAFF. The CDR3 DNA reads TGCAGCGTAGGGGACACTGAAGCTTTCTTT.

The CDR3 DNA reads TGTGCCAGCAGCTCAAACACAGGGACAAGTGATCAGCCCCAGCATTTT. This encodes CASSSNTGTSDQPQHF. The chain combines TRBV7-8 with TRBJ1-5; D possibly corresponds to TRBD1 (6 bases). V shed 4 bases and J shed 5 bases, with 18 bases lying between them. Germline values: CDR1 SGHVS, CDR2 FQNEAQ. The length of the CDR3 is 16 residues.

Many counts were recorded for this clonotype. The chain uses TRBV14 and TRBJ2-7, with 7 nucleotides matching TRBD1. This CDR3 is 18 amino acids long. The J segment lost 2 bases and the V segment lost 0 bases, leaving 13 bases of the junction unmatched. CDR1 is SGHDN and CDR2 is FVKESK in the germline V gene. CDR3 region: CASSQDLVRDSQAYEQYF. CDR3 coding DNA: TGTGCCAGCAGCCAAGATCTCGTCAGGGACAGTCAGGCCTACGAGCAGTACTTC.

This clonotype was seen only a few times. J is TRBJ2-5 and V is TRBV11-2; D may correspond to TRBD1 or TRBD2 (5 bases each). V was shortened by 4 bases and J by 1 base, with 13 bases between the two germline ends. The germline V gene has CDR1 SGHAT and CDR2 FQNNGV. The CDR3 sequence is 15 residues long. CDR3: CASSSPGPRQETQYF. The CDR3, as DNA: TGTGCCAGCAGCTCTCCGGGACCCCGCCAAGAGACCCAGTACTTC.

This clonotype was seen a few times. The chain couples TRBV5-5 to TRBJ2-7; D possibly corresponds to TRBD1 (6 bases). Trimming removed 0 bases from V and 1 base from J, with 20 bases in between. Looked up from germline, CDR1 is SGHKS and CDR2 is YYEKEE (reference sequence). This CDR3 has 18 amino acids. The CDR3 loop reads CASSLEGVNLLSSYEQYF. CDR3 DNA: TGTGCCAGCAGCTTGGAGGGGGTTAATCTTCTGTCATCCTACGAGCAGTACTTC.

The chain carries TRBV12-3 or TRBV12-4 and TRBJ2-3, with D hard to call. The V and J ends lost 7 bases and 4 bases respectively, with 12 bases between them. The CDR3 is 13 amino acids. DNA for the CDR3: TGTGCCAGCAACATCGTTGTGGCAGATACGCAGTATTTT. This encodes CASNIVVADTQYF.